This T cell receptor beta chain is from a study of blood T cell repertoires in COVID-19. Study details: The United States, Italy and Spain provided the acute and convalescent COVID-19 samples. PBMCs, B-cell-depleted T cells, or T cells were the source of the cDNA or gDNA that made up the material.

Original handling: Cell counts per sample came from amplifying reference gene primers. Profiled with immunoSEQ multiplex PCR; TCRdb holds only in-frame clones, not every one. V, J and clone size reflect that table, while D and trimming were determined from the DNA. The sample includes approximately 100,000 clones, 84% of them seen just once. V lost 2 bases and J lost 0, with 10 bases in between. The CDR3 is made up of 15 amino acids. Germline CDR1 reads MNHEY; CDR2 reads SMNVEV (reference sequence). This clonotype originated in a woman aged 45-65 years with acute or convalescent COVID-19. Specimen: peripheral blood. The gene calls are TRBV27 and TRBJ1-1; D possibly corresponds to TRBD1 (5 bases). CDR3 amino acids: CASSLQGNMNTEAFF. Here the CDR3 DNA reads TGTGCCAGCAGTTTACAGGGAAACATGAACACTGAAGCTTTCTTT.